What follows is one T cell receptor beta chain and its context. The antigen remains unidentified. V dropped 6 bases and J dropped 11; count of bases not matched to a gene: 23. The length of the CDR3 is 16 residues. Germline V gene data show CDR1 as GTSNPN and CDR2 as SVGIG (reference sequence). The entry originates in a study of T cell responses to AZD1222 COVID-19 vaccine. General study results and limits: When two AZD1222 doses had been given, Spike-specific TCR breadth and depth rose. Unmutated variant regions are reportedly targeted by nearly half of spike-specific TCRs. Samples come after the peak T cell response, not at day 14. Researchers report vaccine-associated CD4 TCRs spanning spike, with dominance at 160-218 and 743-854.

Using immunoSEQ multiplex PCR, the repertoire was profiled, and TCRdb retains in-frame clones only, with some absent. The table records 120,000 or so clones, around 90% of them present only once. The V gene is TRBV30, the J gene TRBJ1-2; TRBD1 aligns across 8 bases. Material: peripheral blood, obtained on day 0 of AZD1222 vaccination. The TCR sequence derives from an adult in good health. For the CDR3, the DNA is TGTGCCTGCCCCAGGGGGCCGGACCCCTCCACTCACCCGTACACCTTC. It codes for CACPRGPDPSTHPYTF.